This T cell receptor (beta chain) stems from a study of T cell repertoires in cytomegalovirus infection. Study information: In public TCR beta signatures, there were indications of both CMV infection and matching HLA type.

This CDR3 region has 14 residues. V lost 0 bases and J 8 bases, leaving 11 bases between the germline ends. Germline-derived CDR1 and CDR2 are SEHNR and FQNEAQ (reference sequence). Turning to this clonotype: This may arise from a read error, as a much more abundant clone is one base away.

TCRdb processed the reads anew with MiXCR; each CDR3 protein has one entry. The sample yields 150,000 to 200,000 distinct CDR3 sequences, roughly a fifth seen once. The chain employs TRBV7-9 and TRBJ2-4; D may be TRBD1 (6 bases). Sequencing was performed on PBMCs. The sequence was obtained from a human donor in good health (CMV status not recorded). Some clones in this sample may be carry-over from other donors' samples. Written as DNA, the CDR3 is TGTGCCAGCAGCTTAGCGCGCGAGGGGGACATTCAGTACTTC. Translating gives CASSLAREGDIQYF.